The 16 T cell receptor beta chains reported below all come from one sample, sequenced in a study of T cell responses to AZD1222 COVID-19 vaccine. The repertoire was sequenced with immunoSEQ multiplex PCR; TCRdb's copy has only in-frame clones and lacks some. The sample consists of more than 140,000 clones, about nine tenths of them appearing once. The sample in question was peripheral blood, obtained on day 0 of AZD1222 vaccination. Receptors originate from an adult in good health.

This rearrangement joins TRBV30 to TRBJ1-5; D gene ambiguous. Germline CDR1 is GTSNPN and CDR2 is SVGIG (reference sequence). The CDR3 covers 14 residues. With 1 base removed from V and 6 bases from J, the gap between germline ends came to 13 bases. CDR3 sequence (DNA): TGTGCCTGGAGTGCGGGAGGGCGGGGTCAGCCCCAGCATTTT. Its translation is CAWSAGGRGQPQHF.

V usage is TRBV24-1 and J usage is TRBJ2-1, with 10 bases lining up with TRBD1. Per the germline V gene, CDR1 is KGHDR and CDR2 is SFDVKD. The CDR3 has 15 amino acids. J gave up 6 bases and V 4 bases, and 5 bases lay outside the gene matches. CDR3 in DNA: TGTGCCACCAGTGACGGGGACAGGGGTGGCAATGAGCAGTTCTTC. This codes for CATSDGDRGGNEQFF.

This chain joins TRBV7-9 and TRBJ2-5; D is possibly TRBD1 (5 bases). The CDR3 runs to 15 residues. The V and J ends lost 1 base and 5 bases respectively, with 14 bases between them. Germline assignment: CDR1 SEHNR and CDR2 FQNEAQ (reference sequence). The CDR3 DNA reads TGTGCCAGCAGCTTAGAACTGACAGCTCGTGAGACCCAGTACTTC. This sequence encodes CASSLELTARETQYF.

The chain links TRBV6-5 to TRBJ1-4; D is undetermined. Looked up from germline, CDR1 is MNHEY and CDR2 is SVGAGI. The germline V and J ends were trimmed by 8 bases and 0 bases, with 10 bases remaining between them. The CDR3 spans 14 residues. The CDR3 region is CASRGSATNEKLFF. The CDR3, as DNA: TGTGCCAGCCGAGGTAGCGCAACTAATGAAAAACTGTTTTTT.

The chain uses TRBV27 and TRBJ1-1; D ambiguous. CDR1 is MNHEY, CDR2 SMNVEV, per germline (reference sequence). Trimming took off 6 bases at V and 4 bases at J, with 9 bases between the two ends. This CDR3 has 12 residues. The CDR3 DNA reads TGTGCCAGCAGCCAGGTGGGCACTGAAGCTTTCTTT. It yields the protein CASSQVGTEAFF.

This clone was found once. The chain joins TRBV28 to TRBJ1-5; TRBD1 aligns across 9 bases. CDR1 is MDHEN and CDR2 is SYDVKM in the germline V gene. The trim removed 6 bases at V and 8 bases at J, leaving 5 bases unmatched. The CDR3 covers 13 residues. CDR3 sequence: CASRRQGVEPQHF. The CDR3 DNA is TGTGCCAGCAGAAGACAGGGGGTAGAGCCCCAGCATTTT.

This chain connects TRBV21-1 to TRBJ1-1. TRBV21-1 is a documented pseudogene. CDR3 length: 14 residues. The CDR3 DNA is TGTGCCAGCAGCAAAAACCGCCTTGGTACTGAAGCTTTCTTT. It yields the protein CASSKNRLGTEAFF.

The chain combines TRBV15 with TRBJ1-3; no reliable D call. CDR3 length: 15 amino acids. V lost 0 bases, J lost 0 bases, and 6 bases lay in between. In germline, CDR1 is LNHNV, CDR2 YYDKDF (reference sequence). The CDR3 reads CATSRDRGSGNTIYF. The CDR3 coding sequence is TGTGCCACCAGCAGAGATCGTGGCTCTGGAAACACCATATATTTT.

This rearrangement joins TRBV19 to TRBJ1-5; D gene ambiguous. CDR1 and CDR2 from the germline V gene are LNHDA and SQIVND (reference sequence). The V gene lost 5 bases and the J gene lost 0 bases, with 2 bases spanning the gap. The CDR3 spans 12 residues. The CDR3 DNA follows: TGTGCCAGTAGTCATAGCAATCAGCCCCAGCATTTT. Translation gives CASSHSNQPQHF.

The chain carries TRBV3-1 (or the pseudogene TRBV3-2) and TRBJ2-3; D might be TRBD1 or TRBD2, each matching 6 bases. Between the trimmed V and J ends, which lost 4 bases and 4 bases, there was a span of 24 bases. The germline gives CDR1 LGHDT, CDR2 YNNKEL (reference sequence). CDR3 length equals 18 residues. CDR3 amino acids: CASSLSLAWGAGADTQYF. CDR3 bases: TGTGCCAGCAGCCTGTCCCTAGCGTGGGGGGCTGGGGCAGATACGCAGTATTTT.

This clone came up a few times. The rearrangement uses TRBV7-9 and TRBJ1-1; D gene ambiguous. Trimming took off 5 bases at V and 8 bases at J, with 15 bases between the two ends. CDR1 and CDR2 (germline): SEHNR, FQNEAQ (reference sequence). The length of the CDR3 is 13 residues. CDR3: CASSPALTAEAFF. Written as DNA, the CDR3 is TGTGCCAGCAGCCCGGCGTTAACAGCCGAAGCTTTCTTT.

The V call is TRBV7-8, the J call TRBJ1-1; D uncertain. CDR1 and CDR2 from the germline V gene are SGHVS and FQNEAQ. Trimming shortened V by 1 base and J by 0 bases, and 9 bases separated the two germline ends. This CDR3 region has 15 residues. The CDR3 region has the DNA TGTGCCAGCAGCTTAGAACGGACGGTGAACACTGAAGCTTTCTTT. Translated, it gives CASSLERTVNTEAFF.

The chain joins TRBV6-5 to TRBJ1-2; D not certain. Trimming took 2 bases from V and 2 from J, leaving 9 bases between them. CDR3 length: 14 amino acids. Germline V gives CDR1 MNHEY, CDR2 SVGAGI. CDR3 nucleotides: TGTGCCAGCAGTTACGCAGGATCGAACTATGGCTACACCTTC. Residues: CASSYAGSNYGYTF.

This clone was recorded once. V and J are TRBV11-2 and TRBJ1-4; a possible D gene is TRBD1 (5 bases). The CDR3 runs 15 residues. CDR1 SGHAT and CDR2 FQNNGV come from the germline V gene. Trimming took 1 base from V and 8 from J, leaving 14 bases between them. The DNA for the CDR3 is TGTGCCAGCAGCTTAGGGCAGGGCAAGGGAGAAAAACTGTTTTTT. Encoded protein: CASSLGQGKGEKLFF. Looking up the rest from reference TRBV11-2 and TRBJ1-4 gives the full variable domain: EAGVAQSPRYKIIEKRQSVAFWCNPISGHATLYWYQQILGQGPKLLIQFQNNGVVDDSQLPKDRFSAERLKGVDSTLKIQPAKLEDSAVYLCASSLGQGKGEKLFFGSGTQLSVL.

CDR3 region: CASRDRAGAEAFF. In DNA form, the CDR3 reads TGTGCCAGCAGGGACAGGGCGGGGGCTGAAGCTTTCTTT. The gene calls are TRBV6-5 and TRBJ1-1, with 8 bases lining up with TRBD1. Germline values: CDR1 MNHEY, CDR2 SVGAGI. The CDR3 consists of 13 residues. J gave up 6 bases and V 6 bases, and 6 bases lay outside the gene matches.

V gene TRBV11-2 combines with J gene TRBJ2-1; the D is unclear. This CDR3 has 16 residues. The germline V and J ends were trimmed by 5 bases and 0 bases, with 14 bases remaining between them. Germline CDR1 and CDR2: SGHAT and FQNNGV. In DNA, the CDR3 is TGTGCCAGCAGCCCCTTTGGCCGCAGCTCCTACAATGAGCAGTTCTTC. Protein: CASSPFGRSSYNEQFF.